The TCR beta chain described here comes from a study of monozygotic twins with cystic fibrosis. Study results and limitations: Clonality was generally low (median about 0.01), higher in the most severe patients. V usage most resembled the co-twin in 13 of 16 pairs. Monozygotic CF twins shared more identical nucleotide clonotypes than unrelated patients. Age, concordance and disease severity did not associate with shared CDR3 numbers.

Only in-frame clones appear in the TCRdb table, and some are missing; sequencing was by immunoSEQ multiplex PCR. The sample has about 35,000 clones, around 65% seen once. This clone was recorded a few times. Its antigen is as yet unknown. V lost 0 bases, J lost 3 bases, and 8 bases stayed unmatched. The CDR3 totals 16 residues. Germline assignment: CDR1 SGHRS and CDR2 YFSETQ. The TCR originated in a girl between 5 and 17 years old with cystic fibrosis. The J gene is TRBJ2-7, the V gene TRBV5-1, with TRBD2 matching 8 bases. The sequenced sample consisted of blood. The DNA for the CDR3 is TGCGCCAGCAGCTTGGAACCAGCGGGGGACCACTACGAGCAGTACGTC. Protein product: CASSLEPAGDHYEQYV.